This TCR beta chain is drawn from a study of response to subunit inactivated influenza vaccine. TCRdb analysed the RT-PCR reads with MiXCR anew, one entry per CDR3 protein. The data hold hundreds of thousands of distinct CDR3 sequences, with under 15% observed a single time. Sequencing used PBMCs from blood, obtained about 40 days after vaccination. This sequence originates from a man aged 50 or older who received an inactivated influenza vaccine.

For the CDR3, the DNA is TGCAGCGTTCGGCGAGGCCAAGAGACCCAGTACTTC. Translating gives CSVRRGQETQYF. J is TRBJ2-5 and V is TRBV29-1; D uncertain. This CDR3 is built from 12 residues. V lost 5 bases to trimming and J lost 1 base, with 8 bases between them. Germline V gene data show CDR1 as SQVTM and CDR2 as ANQGSEA.